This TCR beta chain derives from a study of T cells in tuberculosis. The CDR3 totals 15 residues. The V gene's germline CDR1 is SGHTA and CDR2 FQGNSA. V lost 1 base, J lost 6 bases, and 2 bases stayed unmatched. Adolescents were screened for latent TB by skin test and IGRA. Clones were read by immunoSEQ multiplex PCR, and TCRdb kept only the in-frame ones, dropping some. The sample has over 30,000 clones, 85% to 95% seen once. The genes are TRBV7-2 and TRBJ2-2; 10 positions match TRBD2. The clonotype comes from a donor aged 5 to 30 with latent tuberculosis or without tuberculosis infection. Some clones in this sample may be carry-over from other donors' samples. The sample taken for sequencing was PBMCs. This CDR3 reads CASSLEAGGPGELFF. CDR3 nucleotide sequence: TGTGCCAGCAGCTTAGAAGCGGGGGGGCCCGGGGAGCTGTTTTTT.